This T cell receptor (beta chain) came from a study of T cells in Graves' hyperthyroidism and ophthalmopathy. Study background: Peripheral blood was taken when the disease was first diagnosed, before any treatment began. Study-level results: The model made its ophthalmopathy prediction, and onset followed a median 6.5 months later.

Uncontrolled infections, other autoimmune diseases, pregnancy or lactation led to exclusion of patients. PBMCs were sourced from roughly 9.1 ml fresh peripheral blood. This CDR3 has 15 amino acids. Germline V gene data show CDR1 as MNHEY and CDR2 as SMNVEV (reference sequence). V shed 5 bases and J 4 bases; nucleotides not matched to a gene: 10. Researchers took RNA transcripts and amplified the TCR beta CDR3 regions from them. First-round RT-PCR targeting the TCR CDR3 was performed with the HTBI primer set. TCRdb re-analysed the multiplex PCR reads in MiXCR, keeping a single row per CDR3 protein. The repertoire has almost 500,000 distinct CDR3 sequences, roughly 22% of them found once; the top ten carry about half. On this clonotype itself: The antigen is unknown.

The receptor was isolated from a woman aged 70-85 years with Graves' ophthalmopathy. Specimen: blood. This chain connects TRBV27 to TRBJ2-5; 7 positions match TRBD1. CDR3 bases: TGTGCCAGCAGTCCCCCAGGGGGTTTAGGAGAGACCCAGTACTTC. This gives the protein CASSPPGGLGETQYF.